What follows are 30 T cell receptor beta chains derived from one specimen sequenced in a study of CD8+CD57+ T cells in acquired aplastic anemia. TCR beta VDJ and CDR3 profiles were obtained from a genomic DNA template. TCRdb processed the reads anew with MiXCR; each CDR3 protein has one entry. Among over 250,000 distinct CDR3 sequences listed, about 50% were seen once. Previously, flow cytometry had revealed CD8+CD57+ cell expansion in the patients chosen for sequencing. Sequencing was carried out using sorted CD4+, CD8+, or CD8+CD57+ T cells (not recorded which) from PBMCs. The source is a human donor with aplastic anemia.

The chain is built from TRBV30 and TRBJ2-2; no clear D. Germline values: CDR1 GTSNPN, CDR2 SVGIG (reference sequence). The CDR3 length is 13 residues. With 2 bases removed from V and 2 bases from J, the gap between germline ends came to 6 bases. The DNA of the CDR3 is TGTGCCTGGAGTTACATAAACACCGGGGAGCTGTTTTTT. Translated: CAWSYINTGELFF.

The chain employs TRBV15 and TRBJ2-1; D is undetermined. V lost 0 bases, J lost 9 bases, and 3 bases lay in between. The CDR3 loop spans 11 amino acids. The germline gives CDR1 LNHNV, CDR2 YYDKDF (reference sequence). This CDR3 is CATSREAEQFF. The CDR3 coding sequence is TGTGCCACCAGCAGAGAGGCTGAGCAGTTCTTC.

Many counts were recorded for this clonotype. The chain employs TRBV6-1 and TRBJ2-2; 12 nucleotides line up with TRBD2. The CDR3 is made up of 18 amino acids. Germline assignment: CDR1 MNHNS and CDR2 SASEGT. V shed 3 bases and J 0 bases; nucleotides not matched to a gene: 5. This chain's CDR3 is CASSELAGGGPNTGELFF. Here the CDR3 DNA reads TGTGCCAGCAGTGAGCTAGCGGGGGGGGGCCCGAACACCGGGGAGCTGTTTTTT.

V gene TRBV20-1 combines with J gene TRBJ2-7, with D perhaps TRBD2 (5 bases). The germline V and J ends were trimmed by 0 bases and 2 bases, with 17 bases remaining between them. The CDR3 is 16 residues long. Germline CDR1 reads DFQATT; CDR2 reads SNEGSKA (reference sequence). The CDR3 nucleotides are TGCAGTGCTAGAGATGGGATCCGGGATTCAACCTACGAGCAGTACTTC. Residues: CSARDGIRDSTYEQYF.

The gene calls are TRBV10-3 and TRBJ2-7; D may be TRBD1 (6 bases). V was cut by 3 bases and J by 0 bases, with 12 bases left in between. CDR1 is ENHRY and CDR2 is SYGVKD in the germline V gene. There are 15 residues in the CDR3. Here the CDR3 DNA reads TGTGCCATCAGTGACCAACTGGACAGCTCCTACGAGCAGTACTTC. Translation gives CAISDQLDSSYEQYF.

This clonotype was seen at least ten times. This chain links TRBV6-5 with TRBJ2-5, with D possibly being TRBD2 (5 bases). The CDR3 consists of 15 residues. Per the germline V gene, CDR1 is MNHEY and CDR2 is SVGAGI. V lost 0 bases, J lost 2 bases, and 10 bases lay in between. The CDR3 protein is CASSYSRVPQETQYF. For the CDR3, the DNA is TGTGCCAGCAGTTACTCGAGGGTACCACAAGAGACCCAGTACTTC.

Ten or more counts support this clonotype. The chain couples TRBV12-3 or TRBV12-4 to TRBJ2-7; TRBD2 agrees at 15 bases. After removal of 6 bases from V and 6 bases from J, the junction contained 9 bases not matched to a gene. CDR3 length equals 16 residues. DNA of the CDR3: TGTGCCAGCAGAACCGGGACTAGCGGGAGGAGTAGCGAGCAGTACTTC. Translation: CASRTGTSGRSSEQYF.

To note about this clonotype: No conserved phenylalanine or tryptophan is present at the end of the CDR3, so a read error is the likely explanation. The CDR3 sequence is CASSLDIGTGRYEQYL. CDR3 in DNA: TGTGCCAGCAGCTTGGATATTGGGACAGGGCGGTACGAGCAGTACCTC. The chain joins TRBV7-8 to TRBJ2-7; 9 bases fit TRBD1. V was clipped by 3 bases and J by 4 bases; unmatched bases: 10. The length of the CDR3 is 16 residues. From germline, CDR1 is SGHVS and CDR2 FQNEAQ.

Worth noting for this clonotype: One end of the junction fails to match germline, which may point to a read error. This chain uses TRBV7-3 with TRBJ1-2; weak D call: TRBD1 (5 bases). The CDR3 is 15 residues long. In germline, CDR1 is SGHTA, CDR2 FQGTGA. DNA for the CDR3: TGTGCCAGCAGTACGGGGCAAACCTCTAACTATGGCCACACCTTT. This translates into CASSTGQTSNYGHTF.

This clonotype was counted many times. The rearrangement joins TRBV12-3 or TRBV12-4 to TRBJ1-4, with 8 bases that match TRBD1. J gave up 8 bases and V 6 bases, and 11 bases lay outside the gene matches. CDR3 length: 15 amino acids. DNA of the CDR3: TGTGCCAGCAGAAATACAGGGGGGAGGAACGAAAAACTGTTTTTT. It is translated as CASRNTGGRNEKLFF.

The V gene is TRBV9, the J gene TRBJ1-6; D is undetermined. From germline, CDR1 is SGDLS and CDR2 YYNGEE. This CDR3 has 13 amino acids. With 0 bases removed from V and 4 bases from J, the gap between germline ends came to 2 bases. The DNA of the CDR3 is TGTGCCAGCAGCGTAGTGTATAATTCACCCCTCCACTTT. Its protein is CASSVVYNSPLHF.

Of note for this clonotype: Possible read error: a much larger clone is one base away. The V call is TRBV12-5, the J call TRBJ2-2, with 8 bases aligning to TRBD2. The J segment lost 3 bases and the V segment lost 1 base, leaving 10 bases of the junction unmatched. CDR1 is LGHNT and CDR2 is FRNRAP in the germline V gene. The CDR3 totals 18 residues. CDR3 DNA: TGTGCTAGTGGTTTGGAATCATTCGGACTAGCAGACACCGGGGAGCTGTTTTTT. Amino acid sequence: CASGLESFGLADTGELFF.

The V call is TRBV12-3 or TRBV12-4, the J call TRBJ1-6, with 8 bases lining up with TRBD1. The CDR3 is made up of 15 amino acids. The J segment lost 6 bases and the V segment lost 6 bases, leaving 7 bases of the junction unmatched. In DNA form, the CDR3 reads TGTGCCAGCAGGCGGCGGACAGGGTTTAATTCACCCCTCCACTTT. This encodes CASRRRTGFNSPLHF.

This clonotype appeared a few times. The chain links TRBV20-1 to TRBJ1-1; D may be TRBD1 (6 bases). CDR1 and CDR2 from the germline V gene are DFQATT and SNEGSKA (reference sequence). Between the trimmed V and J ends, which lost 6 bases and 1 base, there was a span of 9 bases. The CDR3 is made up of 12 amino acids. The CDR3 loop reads CSAKQGNTEAFF. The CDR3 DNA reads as TGCAGTGCCAAACAGGGGAACACTGAAGCTTTCTTT.

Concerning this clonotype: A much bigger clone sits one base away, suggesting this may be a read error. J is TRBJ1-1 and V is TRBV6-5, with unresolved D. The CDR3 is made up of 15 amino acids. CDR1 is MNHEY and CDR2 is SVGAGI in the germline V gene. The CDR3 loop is CASSPGWVMNTEASF. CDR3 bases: TGTGCCAGCAGTCCCGGTTGGGTCATGAACACTGAAGCTTCCTTT.

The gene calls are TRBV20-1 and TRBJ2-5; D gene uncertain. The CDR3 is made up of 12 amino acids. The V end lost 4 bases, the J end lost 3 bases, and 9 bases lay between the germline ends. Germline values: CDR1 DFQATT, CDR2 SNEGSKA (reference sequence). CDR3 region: CSAKTGEETQYF. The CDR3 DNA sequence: TGCAGTGCTAAGACCGGTGAAGAGACCCAGTACTTC.

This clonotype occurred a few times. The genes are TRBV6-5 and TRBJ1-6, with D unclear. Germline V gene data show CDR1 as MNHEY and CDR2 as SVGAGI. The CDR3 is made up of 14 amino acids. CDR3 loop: CVVAKGAGNSPLHF. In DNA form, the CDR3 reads TGTGTCGTAGCTAAGGGAGCGGGTAATTCACCCCTCCACTTT.

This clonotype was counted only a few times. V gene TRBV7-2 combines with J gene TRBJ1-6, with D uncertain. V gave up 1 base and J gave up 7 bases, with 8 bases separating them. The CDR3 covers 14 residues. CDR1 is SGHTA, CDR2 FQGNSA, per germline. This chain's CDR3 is CASSLGGFNSPLHF. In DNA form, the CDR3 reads TGTGCCAGCAGCTTAGGAGGATTCAATTCACCCCTCCACTTT.

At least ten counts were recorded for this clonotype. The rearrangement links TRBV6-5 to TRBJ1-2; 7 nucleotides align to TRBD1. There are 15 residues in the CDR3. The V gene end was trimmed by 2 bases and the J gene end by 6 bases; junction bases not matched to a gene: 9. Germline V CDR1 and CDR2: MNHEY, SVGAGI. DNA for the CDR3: TGTGCCAGCAGTTACACAGGGCGGACAGGCAATGGCTACACCTTC. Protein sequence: CASSYTGRTGNGYTF.

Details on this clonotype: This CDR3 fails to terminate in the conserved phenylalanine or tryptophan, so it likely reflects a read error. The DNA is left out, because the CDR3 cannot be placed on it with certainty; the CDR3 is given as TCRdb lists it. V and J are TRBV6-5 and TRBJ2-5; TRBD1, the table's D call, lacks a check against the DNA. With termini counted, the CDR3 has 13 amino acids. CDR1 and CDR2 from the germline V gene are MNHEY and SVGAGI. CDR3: CASRRGQPKRPST.

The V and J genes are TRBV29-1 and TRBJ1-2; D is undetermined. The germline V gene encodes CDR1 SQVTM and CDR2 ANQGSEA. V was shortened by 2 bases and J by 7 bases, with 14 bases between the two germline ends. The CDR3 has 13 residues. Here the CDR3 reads CSVELGRSRGYTF. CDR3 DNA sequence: TGCAGCGTTGAATTGGGAAGGAGCCGTGGCTACACCTTC.

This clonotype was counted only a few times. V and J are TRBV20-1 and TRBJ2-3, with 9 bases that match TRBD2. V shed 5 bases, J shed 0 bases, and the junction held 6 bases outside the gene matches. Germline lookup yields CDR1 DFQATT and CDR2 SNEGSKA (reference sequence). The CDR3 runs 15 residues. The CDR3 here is CSAALRGGSTDTQYF. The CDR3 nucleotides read TGCAGTGCTGCCTTGCGGGGGGGAAGCACAGATACGCAGTATTTT.

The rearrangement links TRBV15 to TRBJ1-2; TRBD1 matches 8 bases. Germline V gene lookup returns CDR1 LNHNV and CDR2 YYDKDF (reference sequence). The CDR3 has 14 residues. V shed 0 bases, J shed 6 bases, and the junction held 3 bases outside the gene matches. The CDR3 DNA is TGTGCCACCAGCAGAGACCCAGGGGGCGATGGCTACACCTTC. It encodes CATSRDPGGDGYTF. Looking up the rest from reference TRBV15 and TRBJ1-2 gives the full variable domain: DAMVIQNPRYQVTQFGKPVTLSCSQTLNHNVMYWYQQKSSQAPKLLFHYYDKDFNNEADTPDNFQSRRPNTSFCFLDIRSPGLGDTAMYLCATSRDPGGDGYTFGSGTRLTVV.

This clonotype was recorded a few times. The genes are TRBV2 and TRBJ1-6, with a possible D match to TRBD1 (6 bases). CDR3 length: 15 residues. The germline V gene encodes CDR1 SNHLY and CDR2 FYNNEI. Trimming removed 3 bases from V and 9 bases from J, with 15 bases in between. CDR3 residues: CASSEEQGRVSPLHF. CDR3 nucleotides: TGTGCCAGCAGTGAGGAACAGGGTAGGGTTTCACCCCTCCACTTT.

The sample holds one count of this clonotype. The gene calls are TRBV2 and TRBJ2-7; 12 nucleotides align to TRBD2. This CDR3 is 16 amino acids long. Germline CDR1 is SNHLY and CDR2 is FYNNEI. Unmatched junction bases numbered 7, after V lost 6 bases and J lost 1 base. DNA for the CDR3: TGTGCCAGCAGCGCCAGGGGACTAGCGGGTTCCTACGAGCAGTACTTC. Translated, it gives CASSARGLAGSYEQYF.

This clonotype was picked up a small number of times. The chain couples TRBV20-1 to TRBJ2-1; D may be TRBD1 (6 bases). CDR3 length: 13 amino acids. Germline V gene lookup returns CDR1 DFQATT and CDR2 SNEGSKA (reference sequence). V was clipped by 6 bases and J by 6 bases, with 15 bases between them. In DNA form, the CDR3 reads TGCAGTGCCTTGGCAGGGGCAAGCAATGAGCAGTTCTTC. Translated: CSALAGASNEQFF.

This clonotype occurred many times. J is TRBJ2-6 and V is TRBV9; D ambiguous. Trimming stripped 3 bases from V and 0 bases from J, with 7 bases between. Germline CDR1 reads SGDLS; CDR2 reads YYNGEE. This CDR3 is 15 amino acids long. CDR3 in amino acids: CASSGQLSGANVLTF. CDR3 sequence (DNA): TGTGCCAGCAGCGGACAACTCTCTGGGGCCAACGTCCTGACTTTC.

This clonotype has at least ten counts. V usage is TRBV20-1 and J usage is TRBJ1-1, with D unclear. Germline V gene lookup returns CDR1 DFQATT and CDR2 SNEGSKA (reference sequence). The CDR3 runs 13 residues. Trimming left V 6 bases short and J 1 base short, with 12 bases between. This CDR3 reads CSALLSQNTEAFF. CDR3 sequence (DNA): TGCAGTGCCCTACTATCACAGAACACTGAAGCTTTCTTT.

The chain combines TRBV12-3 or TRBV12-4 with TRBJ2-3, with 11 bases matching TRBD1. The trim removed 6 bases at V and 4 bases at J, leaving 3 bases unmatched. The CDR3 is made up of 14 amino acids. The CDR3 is CASRGQGVSDTQYF. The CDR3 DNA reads TGTGCCAGCAGGGGACAGGGGGTGTCAGATACGCAGTATTTT.

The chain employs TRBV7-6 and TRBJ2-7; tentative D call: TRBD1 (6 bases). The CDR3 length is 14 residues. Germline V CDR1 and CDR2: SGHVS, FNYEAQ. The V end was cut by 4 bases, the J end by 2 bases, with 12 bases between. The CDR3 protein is CASSSRTAPYEQYF. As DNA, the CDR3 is TGTGCCAGCAGCTCCCGGACAGCGCCCTACGAGCAGTACTTC. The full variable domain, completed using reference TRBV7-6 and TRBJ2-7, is GAGVSQSPRYKVTKRGQDVALRCDPISGHVSLYWYRQALGQGPEFLTYFNYEAQQDKSGLPNDRFSAERPEGSISTLTIQRTEQRDSAMYRCASSSRTAPYEQYFGPGTRLTVT.